A single sample is the source of the 17 T cell receptor beta chains below, sequenced in a study of OX40 agonist ivuxolimab in advanced cancers. Measured with immunoSEQ multiplex PCR; TCRdb has only the in-frame clones, and not every one. The sample contains some 5,100 clones, less than 75% of which appear only once. The specimen was CD4+ or CD8+ T cells sorted from blood, collected in a trial of the OX40 agonist ivuxolimab. These TCRs come from an adult with an advanced solid tumor such as melanoma, head and neck, liver or kidney cancer.

This clone was recorded only once. V and J are TRBV5-6 and TRBJ2-1; D is undetermined. The ends were cut back, 0 bases at V and 9 bases at J, with 7 bases in the middle. This CDR3 comprises 12 residues. Germline loops: CDR1 SGHDT, CDR2 YYEEEE. CDR3 sequence reads: CASSLALREQFF. The CDR3 DNA follows: TGTGCCAGCAGCTTGGCGCTACGTGAGCAGTTCTTC.

This rearrangement joins TRBV27 to TRBJ2-7; tentative D call: TRBD2 (6 bases). The CDR3 has 14 residues. Trimming pared 5 bases from V and 3 bases from J, leaving 14 bases between. Germline lookup yields CDR1 MNHEY and CDR2 SMNVEV (reference sequence). Here the CDR3 reads CASSGWGDGYEQYF. The CDR3 DNA sequence: TGTGCCAGCAGTGGGTGGGGGGACGGCTACGAGCAGTACTTC.

This clone was counted once. CDR3: CASSPISGGLKYEQYF. CDR3 nucleotides: TGTGCCAGCAGCCCCATTAGCGGGGGGTTAAAATACGAGCAGTACTTC. The chain is built from TRBV7-9 and TRBJ2-7; 10 nucleotides line up with TRBD2. After removal of 5 bases from V and 4 bases from J, the junction contained 11 bases not matched to a gene. The CDR3 consists of 16 residues. Germline loops: CDR1 SEHNR, CDR2 FQNEAQ (reference sequence).

This clone was counted a few times. The gene calls are TRBV2 and TRBJ2-7, with 7 bases aligning to TRBD1. CDR1 is SNHLY, CDR2 FYNNEI, per germline. This CDR3 is built from 15 residues. The V segment lost 3 bases and the J segment 2 bases; nucleotides outside the gene matches: 7. The CDR3 region is CASSDVSGGPYEQYF. Written as DNA, the CDR3 is TGTGCCAGCAGTGATGTGTCAGGGGGTCCCTACGAGCAGTACTTC.

The V and J genes are TRBV7-2 and TRBJ1-5; D is uncertain. Trimming cost V 3 bases and J 8 bases, with 5 bases left between them. Germline-derived CDR1 and CDR2 are SGHTA and FQGNSA. This CDR3 has 11 amino acids. CDR3 loop: CASSLGEPQHF. The DNA of the CDR3 is TGTGCCAGCAGCTTGGGAGAGCCCCAGCATTTT.

The chain recombines TRBV7-9 with TRBJ2-7; 14 nucleotides agree with TRBD2. Trimming cost V 4 bases and J 3 bases; bases outside gene matches: 11. Germline V lookup: CDR1 SEHNR, CDR2 FQNEAQ (reference sequence). This CDR3 region has 18 residues. The CDR3 DNA reads as TGTGCCAGCAGCTCGACCGGGACTAGCGGGGGTATAGTCTACGAGCAGTACTTC. Amino acid sequence: CASSSTGTSGGIVYEQYF.

V is TRBV29-1 and J is TRBJ2-1, with D possibly matching TRBD1 (6 bases). Germline V gene lookup returns CDR1 SQVTM and CDR2 ANQGSEA. The V and J ends lost 2 bases and 4 bases respectively, with 15 bases between them. The CDR3 sequence is 15 residues long. The CDR3 nucleotides are TGCAGCGTTGAACCTCCGGACAGACTTTACAATGAGCAGTTCTTC. This translates into CSVEPPDRLYNEQFF.

This clone was counted a few times. The gene calls are TRBV19 and TRBJ1-1; 7 bases are shared with TRBD1. Germline V gives CDR1 LNHDA, CDR2 SQIVND (reference sequence). The CDR3 totals 15 residues. The V segment lost 5 bases and the J segment 5 bases; nucleotides outside the gene matches: 11. The CDR3 reads CASSPRQGLMTEAFF. CDR3 bases: TGTGCCAGTAGTCCCCGACAGGGCCTGATGACTGAAGCTTTCTTT.

This chain connects TRBV7-3 to TRBJ1-1, with D unresolved. Germline CDR1 reads SGHTA; CDR2 reads FQGTGA. V was shortened by 2 bases and J by 1 base, with 11 bases between the two germline ends. The CDR3 totals 15 residues. DNA for the CDR3: TGTGCCAGCAGCTTAGATTCCAGGCCGAACACTGAAGCTTTCTTT. It specifies CASSLDSRPNTEAFF.

The chain couples TRBV7-6 to TRBJ2-1; D may correspond to TRBD1 or TRBD2 (6 bases each). V was pared by 5 bases and J by 5 bases, with 22 bases between. Per the germline V gene, CDR1 is SGHVS and CDR2 is FNYEAQ. The CDR3 runs 17 residues. DNA of the CDR3: TGTGCCAGCAGCCCAGTTTGGGGGGCGAATGAGAACAATGAGCAGTTCTTC. Encoded protein: CASSPVWGANENNEQFF.

This chain joins TRBV4-3 and TRBJ1-6, with 8 bases identical to TRBD1. The CDR3 consists of 16 residues. Germline loops: CDR1 LGHNA, CDR2 YSLEER. With V trimmed by 0 bases and J by 9 bases, 7 bases remained unmatched. The CDR3 protein is CASSQDRTGSSSPLHF. CDR3 bases: TGCGCCAGCAGCCAAGATAGGACAGGGTCAAGTTCACCCCTCCACTTT.

The chain combines TRBV28 with TRBJ2-7; D could derive from TRBD1 or TRBD2 (6 bases each). The CDR3 is 15 amino acids. CDR1 and CDR2 from the germline V gene are MDHEN and SYDVKM. V was pared by 7 bases and J by 2 bases, with 18 bases between. The CDR3 loop is CASTTGMGGPYEQYF. The CDR3 bases are TGTGCCAGCACCACAGGGATGGGGGGTCCCTACGAGCAGTACTTC.

V is TRBV14 and J is TRBJ1-1; D call uncertain. The germline V and J ends were trimmed by 0 bases and 6 bases, with 14 bases remaining between them. This CDR3 is built from 15 residues. Germline lookup yields CDR1 SGHDN and CDR2 FVKESK. The CDR3 nucleotides are TGTGCCAGCAGCCAAGAAACCGCCTGGGTGTCTGAAGCTTTCTTT. Translated: CASSQETAWVSEAFF. The variable domain in full, with the rest retrieved from reference TRBV14 and TRBJ1-1, is EAGVTQFPSHSVIEKGQTVTLRCDPISGHDNLYWYRRVMGKEIKFLLHFVKESKQDESGMPNNRFLAERTGGTYSTLKVQPAELEDSGVYFCASSQETAWVSEAFFGQGTRLTVV.

V usage is TRBV7-8 and J usage is TRBJ2-7; TRBD2 aligns across 7 bases. Losses at the gene ends were 1 base for V and 6 bases for J; bases not matched to a gene: 18. Germline lookup yields CDR1 SGHVS and CDR2 FQNEAQ. The CDR3 sequence is 18 residues long. CDR3 nucleotides: TGTGCCAGCAGCTTAGGAGTAAGGGAGGGCGCAAAGGAAGGCGAGCAGTACTTC. Protein sequence: CASSLGVREGAKEGEQYF.

This clone is medium-sized in the sample. This sequence joins TRBV4-3 and TRBJ1-2; D not resolved. CDR1 LGHNA and CDR2 YSLEER come from the germline V gene. Trimming removed 7 bases from V and 0 bases from J, with 15 bases in between. The CDR3 length is 15 residues. CDR3 sequence reads: CASKEEELANYGYTF. The CDR3 bases are TGCGCCAGCAAGGAGGAGGAGTTAGCTAACTATGGCTACACCTTC.

The rearrangement links TRBV7-9 to TRBJ1-4; the D is unclear. The germline V gene encodes CDR1 SEHNR and CDR2 FQNEAQ (reference sequence). The V end lost 1 base, the J end lost 0 bases, and 18 bases lay between the germline ends. The CDR3 runs to 19 residues. The CDR3 loop reads CASSLVEGFGSATNEKLFF. In DNA, the CDR3 is TGTGCCAGCAGCTTAGTCGAGGGATTCGGAAGTGCAACTAATGAAAAACTGTTTTTT.

This clone has only a few counts. The chain links TRBV7-9 to TRBJ2-4; no definite D call. The CDR3 contains 14 residues. Germline V CDR1 and CDR2: SEHNR, FQNEAQ (reference sequence). Trimming removed 5 bases at V and 9 bases at J, with 17 bases between. CDR3 sequence: CASSVDPAGGIQYF. The CDR3 coding sequence is TGTGCCAGCAGCGTGGACCCCGCAGGCGGCATTCAGTACTTC.